Listed below are T cell receptor beta chains from one sample, sequenced in a study of tumor-infiltrating lymphocytes in primary liver carcinoma. TCRdb analysed the multiplex PCR reads with MiXCR anew, one entry per CDR3 protein. The sample has 100,000 to 150,000 distinct CDR3 sequences; 55% to 75% are singletons. Specimen: liver tumor tissue from sampling region 3. The receptor set was obtained from an older woman with primary liver carcinoma and hepatitis B virus infection. CDR3s include the opening cysteine and the closing phenylalanine or tryptophan. The order of the fields is clone size, J gene, D gene, V gene, CDR3 protein, CDR3 DNA. A D gene is named only where the DNA matches it firmly. Not all rows give a size; the values are once, few, many and, for expanded clones, a class.

clone size: -; J gene: TRBJ2-5; D gene: -; V gene: TRBV11-2; CDR3 protein: CASSLWGAGTQYF; CDR3 DNA: TGTGCCAGCAGTTTGTGGGGGGCGGGGACCCAGTACTTC
clone size: -; J gene: TRBJ2-3; D gene: -; V gene: TRBV5-5; CDR3 protein: CASSPRENIDTQYF; CDR3 DNA: TGTGCCAGCAGCCCGAGGGAAAACATAGATACGCAGTACTTT
clone size: -; J gene: TRBJ2-3; D gene: -; V gene: TRBV7-3; CDR3 protein: CASSLTTNPGDTQYF; CDR3 DNA: TGTGCCAGCAGCTTAACTACTAACCCCGGGGATACGCAGTATTTT
clone size: many; J gene: TRBJ2-1; D gene: -; V gene: TRBV6-1; CDR3 protein: CASSGKLALSYDEQFF; CDR3 DNA: TGTGCCAGCAGTGGTAAACTAGCTCTCTCCTACGATGAGCAGTTCTTC
clone size: -; J gene: TRBJ2-7; D gene: -; V gene: TRBV11-2; CDR3 protein: CVSNQFVNEQYF; CDR3 DNA: TGTGTCAGCAACCAGTTTGTCAACGAGCAGTACTTC
clone size: few; J gene: TRBJ1-4; D gene: TRBD1; V gene: TRBV7-9; CDR3 protein: CASRTGGLGEKLFF; CDR3 DNA: TGTGCCAGCAGGACAGGGGGCCTAGGTGAAAAACTGTTTTTT
clone size: many; J gene: TRBJ2-1; D gene: TRBD2; V gene: TRBV4-1; CDR3 protein: CASSQDLRTSGAYNEQFF; CDR3 DNA: TGCGCCAGCAGCCAAGATCTTCGGACTAGCGGAGCCTACAATGAGCAGTTCTTC
clone size: -; J gene: TRBJ2-6; D gene: TRBD1; V gene: TRBV5-1; CDR3 protein: CASRGGALGSGANVLTF; CDR3 DNA: TGCGCCAGCAGAGGGGGCGCTCTCGGCTCTGGGGCCAACGTCCTGACTTTC
clone size: -; J gene: TRBJ2-3; D gene: -; V gene: TRBV11-2; CDR3 protein: CVSSPPGTRAQYF; CDR3 DNA: TGTGTCAGCAGCCCGCCAGGGACCAGGGCGCAGTATTTT
clone size: few; J gene: TRBJ2-5; D gene: TRBD1; V gene: TRBV24-1; CDR3 protein: CATSDPGGHETQYF; CDR3 DNA: TGTGCCACCAGTGACCCAGGGGGTCACGAGACCCAGTACTTC
clone size: many; J gene: TRBJ2-7; D gene: -; V gene: TRBV29-1; CDR3 protein: CSVERGPHEQYF; CDR3 DNA: TGCAGCGTTGAGCGGGGGCCCCACGAGCAGTACTTC
clone size: -; J gene: TRBJ1-1; D gene: -; V gene: TRBV11-3; CDR3 protein: CASGRPPATEASF; CDR3 DNA: TGTGCCAGCGGCCGTCCACCGGCCACTGAAGCTTCCTTT
clone size: many; J gene: TRBJ1-1; D gene: -; V gene: TRBV5-4; CDR3 protein: CASSSEQGDTEAFF; CDR3 DNA: TGTGCCAGCAGCTCAGAACAGGGAGACACTGAAGCTTTCTTT
clone size: -; J gene: TRBJ2-3; D gene: -; V gene: TRBV5-1; CDR3 protein: CACSLGTTSKSGADTKYF; CDR3 DNA: TGCGCCTGCAGCTTGGGTACCACATCTAAATCGGGTGCAGATACGAAGTATTTT
clone size: -; J gene: TRBJ2-5; D gene: TRBD2; V gene: TRBV29-1; CDR3 protein: CSDIWGGETQYF; CDR3 DNA: TGCAGCGATATCTGGGGGGGGGAGACCCAGTACTTC
clone size: -; J gene: TRBJ2-1; D gene: -; V gene: TRBV6-1; CDR3 protein: CTSESGFPSYNEQFF; CDR3 DNA: TGTACCAGTGAATCTGGGTTTCCCTCCTACAATGAGCAGTTCTTC
clone size: many; J gene: TRBJ1-5; D gene: -; V gene: TRBV14; CDR3 protein: CASSQRGLNQPQHF; CDR3 DNA: TGTGCCAGCAGCCAAAGGGGTTTGAATCAGCCCCAGCATTTT
clone size: -; J gene: TRBJ2-1; D gene: -; V gene: TRBV11-2; CDR3 protein: CASSLGRDRCNEQFF; CDR3 DNA: TGTGCCAGCAGCTTAGGCCGCGACCGCTGCAATGAGCAGTTCTTC
clone size: -; J gene: TRBJ2-1; D gene: TRBD2; V gene: TRBV7-3; CDR3 protein: CASSVPSGSNEQLF; CDR3 DNA: TGTGCCAGCAGCGTTCCTAGCGGGAGCAATGAGCAGCTCTTC
clone size: -; J gene: TRBJ2-7; D gene: -; V gene: TRBV20-1; CDR3 protein: CSARDDYEQYF; CDR3 DNA: TGCAGTGCTAGAGATGATTACGAGCAGTACTTC
clone size: many; J gene: TRBJ2-3; D gene: -; V gene: TRBV4-1; CDR3 protein: CASSQGGYSTDTQYF; CDR3 DNA: TGCGCCAGCAGCCAAGGGGGGTATAGCACAGATACGCAGTATTTT
clone size: -; J gene: TRBJ2-4; D gene: -; V gene: TRBV6-1; CDR3 protein: CTSSEWGALAENIQYF; CDR3 DNA: TGTACCAGCAGTGAGTGGGGGGCCTTAGCCGAAAACATTCAGTACTTC
clone size: few; J gene: TRBJ1-1; D gene: -; V gene: TRBV28; CDR3 protein: CASSLMGRGPNTEAFF; CDR3 DNA: TGTGCCAGCAGTCTAATGGGCCGGGGCCCGAACACTGAAGCTTTCTTT
clone size: -; J gene: TRBJ1-5; D gene: -; V gene: TRBV29-1; CDR3 protein: CSVARGGTQPQHF; CDR3 DNA: TGCAGCGTCGCACGGGGGGGCACTCAGCCCCAGCATTTT
clone size: few; J gene: TRBJ2-6; D gene: -; V gene: TRBV7-9; CDR3 protein: CASTESGGANVLTF; CDR3 DNA: TGTGCCAGCACAGAATCCGGTGGGGCCAACGTCCTGACTTTC
clone size: many; J gene: TRBJ2-5; D gene: -; V gene: TRBV29-1; CDR3 protein: CSVEGVGNGQETQYF; CDR3 DNA: TGCAGCGTTGAAGGTGTAGGAAATGGTCAAGAGACCCAGTACTTC
clone size: -; J gene: TRBJ2-2; D gene: -; V gene: TRBV29-1; CDR3 protein: CSVSRGYTGELLF; CDR3 DNA: TGCAGCGTTTCTAGGGGATACACCGGGGAGCTGCTTTTT
clone size: -; J gene: TRBJ1-6; D gene: -; V gene: TRBV18; CDR3 protein: CGSSPPGANSSLHF; CDR3 DNA: TGTGGCAGCTCACCACCAGGGGCTAATTCATCCCTCCACTTT
clone size: many; J gene: TRBJ2-1; D gene: TRBD2; V gene: TRBV11-3; CDR3 protein: CASSFGGGPHNEQFF; CDR3 DNA: TGTGCCAGCAGCTTTGGGGGAGGGCCCCACAATGAGCAGTTCTTC
clone size: many; J gene: TRBJ2-2; D gene: -; V gene: TRBV29-1; CDR3 protein: CSVGGGANTGELFF; CDR3 DNA: TGCAGCGTGGGGGGGGGCGCGAACACCGGGGAGCTGTTTTTT
clone size: -; J gene: TRBJ1-1; D gene: -; V gene: TRBV7-9; CDR3 protein: CTSSLGISGVAEAFF; CDR3 DNA: TGCACCAGCAGCTTGGGCATTTCAGGGGTGGCTGAAGCTTTCTTT
clone size: -; J gene: TRBJ2-5; D gene: TRBD1; V gene: TRBV7-9; CDR3 protein: CTSIPGTGQETQYF; CDR3 DNA: TGTACCAGCATTCCCGGGACAGGCCAAGAGACCCAGTACTTC
clone size: many; J gene: TRBJ2-7; D gene: -; V gene: TRBV5-1; CDR3 protein: CASSLENRPVYF; CDR3 DNA: TGCGCCAGCAGCTTGGAAAACAGGCCCGTGTACTTC
clone size: -; J gene: TRBJ2-3; D gene: -; V gene: TRBV11-2; CDR3 protein: CASSPELRADTQCF; CDR3 DNA: TGTGCCAGCAGCCCCGAATTGAGGGCAGATACGCAGTGTTTT
clone size: -; J gene: TRBJ2-1; D gene: TRBD2; V gene: TRBV5-1; CDR3 protein: CASSGGFERGGNEQFF; CDR3 DNA: TGCGCCAGCTCAGGCGGTTTCGAGCGGGGGGGTAATGAGCAGTTCTTC
clone size: -; J gene: TRBJ2-2; D gene: -; V gene: TRBV28; CDR3 protein: CASNSGQPETGELFF; CDR3 DNA: TGTGCCAGCAATTCCGGACAGCCAGAGACCGGGGAGCTGTTTTTT
clone size: medium-sized; J gene: TRBJ2-3; D gene: -; V gene: TRBV11-3; CDR3 protein: CASSPGGADTQYF; CDR3 DNA: TGTGCCAGCAGCCCCGGCGGGGCAGATACGCAGTATTTT
clone size: -; J gene: TRBJ2-7; D gene: -; V gene: TRBV5-1; CDR3 protein: CANSLSGGPYEQYF; CDR3 DNA: TGCGCCAACAGCTTATCTGGGGGGCCCTACGAGCAGTACTTC
clone size: -; J gene: TRBJ1-1; D gene: -; V gene: TRBV4-2; CDR3 protein: CASSQVSTGNTEAFF; CDR3 DNA: TGTGCCAGTAGCCAAGTCAGTACAGGGAACACTGAAGCTTTCTTT
clone size: -; J gene: TRBJ2-2; D gene: -; V gene: TRBV11-2; CDR3 protein: CASSLARQPSANTRELFF; CDR3 DNA: TGTGCCAGCAGCTTAGCCCGACAGCCCTCCGCGAACACCAGGGAGTTGTTTTTT
clone size: -; J gene: TRBJ2-1; D gene: TRBD2; V gene: TRBV28; CDR3 protein: CASSLRSSGSTEQFF; CDR3 DNA: TGTGCCAGCAGTTTAAGGTCTAGCGGGAGCACTGAGCAGTTCTTC
clone size: -; J gene: TRBJ1-1; D gene: -; V gene: TRBV6-5; CDR3 protein: CVSRTTFMNTEAFF; CDR3 DNA: TGTGTCAGCAGAACGACCTTCATGAACACTGAAGCTTTCTTT
clone size: -; J gene: TRBJ2-3; D gene: -; V gene: TRBV11-2; CDR3 protein: CASSSLWAVSKSTDTQYF; CDR3 DNA: TGTGCTAGCAGTTCTCTGTGGGCAGTTAGCAAGTCCACAGATACGCAGTATTTT
clone size: -; J gene: TRBJ2-5; D gene: TRBD2; V gene: TRBV4-2; CDR3 protein: CTSSQTGTRNVPETQYF; CDR3 DNA: TGTACCAGCAGCCAAACCGGGACTAGAAATGTCCCTGAGACCCAGTACTTC
clone size: -; J gene: TRBJ2-1; D gene: TRBD2; V gene: TRBV7-8; CDR3 protein: CASSHPSGSLSYNEQFF; CDR3 DNA: TGTGCCAGCAGTCACCCTAGCGGCAGTCTCTCCTACAATGAGCAGTTCTTC
clone size: -; J gene: TRBJ2-2; D gene: TRBD1; V gene: TRBV4-2; CDR3 protein: CVSGQVPDRAPNTGELFF; CDR3 DNA: TGTGTCAGCGGCCAAGTCCCAGACAGGGCGCCGAACACCGGGGAGCTGTTTTTT
clone size: -; J gene: TRBJ2-3; D gene: TRBD1; V gene: TRBV11-2; CDR3 protein: CVSNLGQPTDTQYF; CDR3 DNA: TGTGTCAGCAACCTGGGACAGCCCACAGATACGCAGTATTTT
clone size: -; J gene: TRBJ1-5; D gene: -; V gene: TRBV28; CDR3 protein: CASSLYPGRGDSNQPQHF; CDR3 DNA: TGTGCCAGCAGTTTATATCCAGGGCGGGGAGATAGCAATCAGCCCCAGCATTTT
clone size: -; J gene: TRBJ2-7; D gene: -; V gene: TRBV11-2; CDR3 protein: CAGTRTSSSYYEQYF; CDR3 DNA: TGTGCCGGCACCAGGACATCTTCTAGTTACTACGAGCAGTACTTC
clone size: many; J gene: TRBJ2-1; D gene: TRBD1; V gene: TRBV12-3/TRBV12-4; CDR3 protein: CASKSTAAGGSYNEQFF; CDR3 DNA: TGTGCCAGTAAATCGACCGCGGCAGGGGGCTCCTACAATGAGCAGTTCTTC
clone size: many; J gene: TRBJ2-1; D gene: TRBD2; V gene: TRBV5-4; CDR3 protein: CASNVWLAGNNEQFF; CDR3 DNA: TGTGCCAGCAACGTGTGGCTAGCGGGGAACAATGAGCAGTTCTTC
clone size: once; J gene: TRBJ2-7; D gene: -; V gene: TRBV6-1; CDR3 protein: CAIRGSPDDQYF; CDR3 DNA: TGTGCCATCAGAGGGTCCCCCGACGATCAGTACTTC
clone size: -; J gene: TRBJ1-2; D gene: TRBD1; V gene: TRBV28; CDR3 protein: CASSPGGQEGNHGYTF; CDR3 DNA: TGTGCCAGCAGTCCAGGGGGACAGGAAGGCAACCATGGCTACACCTTC
clone size: -; J gene: TRBJ1-4; D gene: -; V gene: TRBV7-9; CDR3 protein: CASGLARGATNEKLFF; CDR3 DNA: TGTGCCAGCGGCTTAGCGCGGGGTGCAACTAATGAAAAACTGTTTTTT
clone size: few; J gene: TRBJ2-7; D gene: -; V gene: TRBV30; CDR3 protein: CAWSGTEVSEQYF; CDR3 DNA: TGTGCCTGGAGCGGGACCGAGGTTTCCGAGCAGTACTTC
clone size: -; J gene: TRBJ2-6; D gene: -; V gene: TRBV11-2; CDR3 protein: CASSLSPGGGVRANVLTF; CDR3 DNA: TGTGCCAGCAGCTTATCTCCCGGTGGGGGAGTTAGGGCCAACGTCCTGACTTTC
clone size: many; J gene: TRBJ2-7; D gene: -; V gene: TRBV28; CDR3 protein: CASRRTVSYEQYF; CDR3 DNA: TGTGCCAGCAGGCGGACAGTTTCCTACGAGCAGTACTTC